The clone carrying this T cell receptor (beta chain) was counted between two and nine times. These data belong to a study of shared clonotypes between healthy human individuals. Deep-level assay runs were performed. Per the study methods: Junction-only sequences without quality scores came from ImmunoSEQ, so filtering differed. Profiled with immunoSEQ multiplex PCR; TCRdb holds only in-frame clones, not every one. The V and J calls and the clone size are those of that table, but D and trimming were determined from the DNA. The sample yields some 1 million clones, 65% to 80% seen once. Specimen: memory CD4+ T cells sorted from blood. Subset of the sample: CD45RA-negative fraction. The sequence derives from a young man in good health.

The CDR3 coding sequence is TGTGCCTGGAGTGGGTTCACTGAAGCTTTCTTT. As protein: CAWSGFTEAFF. V usage is TRBV30 and J usage is TRBJ1-1, with D unresolved. The CDR3 is 11 amino acids. The germline CDR1 and CDR2 sequences are GTSNPN and SVGIG (reference sequence). V was shortened by 1 base and J by 4 bases, with 4 bases between the two germline ends.